Sequencing of this T cell receptor beta chain was carried out in a study of shared clonotypes between healthy human individuals. Study context: Per donor, three plates held CD4 naive cells, three held CD4 memory, two held CD8 naive and one held CD8 memory.

Sequencing used immunoSEQ multiplex PCR; TCRdb keeps in-frame clones, though not all of them. The data hold about 2 million clones, with just under 95% observed a single time. The naive CD8 subset, CD45RO-negative cells positively selected for CCR7, excluded terminally differentiated effector memory CD45RA+ cells. The CDR3 runs to 14 residues. Trimming left V 3 bases short and J 7 bases short, with 16 bases between. CDR1 is MDHEN and CDR2 is SYDVKM in the germline V gene. The source material was naive CD8+ T cells sorted from blood. This clonotype originated in a man between 18 and 35 years old in good health. This chain connects TRBV28 to TRBJ2-7, with no clear D. The CDR3 region is CASSFIGNLGEQYF. The CDR3, as DNA: TGTGCCAGCAGTTTTATAGGGAACCTCGGAGAGCAGTACTTC.